This TCR beta chain was retrieved from a study of siplizumab effects on memory and regulatory T cells. The CDR3 totals 12 residues. V shed 9 bases and J shed 4 bases, with 12 bases lying between them. CDR1 is MNHEY, CDR2 SVGAGI, per germline. It was approximately 9.8 x 10^4 TCR templates that were assayed per sample. The protocol was immunoSEQ multiplex PCR, while the TCRdb copy is restricted to in-frame clones and leaves out a portion. Among roughly 93,000 clones, just under 95% were seen once, and the ten largest hold about 1.5%. The origin of this receptor is a human donor in good health. This chain connects TRBV6-5 to TRBJ1-2; no reliable D call. Material for sequencing was non-Treg CD4+ T cells sorted from blood. The CDR3 DNA reads as TGTGCCAGTACAAGGGTCGGCTATGGCTACACCTTC. Its translation: CASTRVGYGYTF.